Each of the 13 T cell receptor beta chains below was sequenced from the same sample in a study of cytomegalovirus exposure and HLA in healthy donors. This PCR relied on a set of 60 Vbeta primers and 13 Jbeta primers. Only in-frame clones appear in the TCRdb table, and some are missing; sequencing was by immunoSEQ multiplex PCR. The repertoire holds around 200,000 clones, with around four fifths as singletons. The sequencing sample was made of PBMCs. The receptors derive from a man aged 45-60 years in good health and CMV-seronegative.

This clone was observed a few times. J is TRBJ1-6 and V is TRBV4-3; 10 nucleotides align to TRBD1. V trimming: 2 bases; J trimming: 7 bases; junction bases outside the gene matches: 2. In germline, CDR1 is LGHNA, CDR2 YSLEER. The CDR3 is made up of 15 amino acids. The CDR3 DNA is TGCGCCAGCAGCCAACAGGGACAGGGGAATTCACCCCTCCACTTT. This translates into CASSQQGQGNSPLHF.

In DNA form, the CDR3 reads TGTGCCAGTAGTTCCCAACAGGATTACGAGCAGTACTTC. Residues: CASSSQQDYEQYF. The rearrangement uses TRBV19 and TRBJ2-7; D is perhaps TRBD1 (5 bases). Germline CDR1 reads LNHDA; CDR2 reads SQIVND (reference sequence). CDR3 size: 13 residues. The germline V and J ends were trimmed by 5 bases and 4 bases, with 12 bases remaining between them.

This clone was picked up a small number of times. The chain links TRBV7-2 to TRBJ1-5; 8 bases map to TRBD1. Losses at the gene ends were 4 bases for V and 1 base for J; bases not matched to a gene: 6. This CDR3 has 16 amino acids. Germline V CDR1 and CDR2: SGHTA, FQGNSA. DNA for the CDR3: TGTGCCAGCAGCTCCCAGGGGGCTTTGAGCAATCAGCCCCAGCATTTT. The encoded protein is CASSSQGALSNQPQHF.

The rearrangement links TRBV7-9 to TRBJ1-3; TRBD1 might be the D (6 bases). V was cut by 4 bases and J by 0 bases, with 10 bases left in between. This CDR3 comprises 15 residues. Germline V CDR1 and CDR2: SEHNR, FQNEAQ (reference sequence). The CDR3 region is CASSSQGISGNTIYF. CDR3 coding DNA: TGTGCCAGCAGCTCACAGGGAATCTCTGGAAACACCATATATTTT.

This clone appeared a few times. The rearrangement links TRBV7-3 to TRBJ1-2; the match to TRBD1 covers 8 bases. This CDR3 spans 15 amino acids. CDR1 is SGHTA and CDR2 is FQGTGA in the germline V gene. J gave up 8 bases and V 2 bases, and 10 bases lay outside the gene matches. This CDR3 is CASSLAGDRKGGYTF. The CDR3 DNA sequence: TGTGCCAGCAGCTTAGCCGGGGACAGGAAAGGGGGCTACACCTTC.

This clone was counted between two and nine times. The CDR3 is CASRRDREETQYF. Here the CDR3 DNA reads TGCGCCAGCAGGAGGGACAGGGAGGAGACCCAGTACTTC. The chain uses TRBV5-1 and TRBJ2-5, with 9 bases lining up with TRBD1. Germline V lookup: CDR1 SGHRS, CDR2 YFSETQ. Trimming removed 5 bases from V and 5 bases from J; junction bases left unmatched: 4. The CDR3 covers 13 residues.

This clone was counted between two and nine times. V and J are TRBV7-4 and TRBJ1-5, with D maybe TRBD1 (5 bases). The CDR3 is made up of 15 amino acids. The V and J ends lost 6 bases and 3 bases respectively, with 15 bases between them. The germline V gene encodes CDR1 SGHVT and CDR2 SQSDAQ. CDR3 region: CASSSDSQSNQPQHF. CDR3 in DNA: TGTGCCAGCAGTTCCGACAGTCAATCCAATCAGCCCCAGCATTTT.

The chain links TRBV5-1 to TRBJ1-6; 7 nucleotides align to TRBD1. Germline V CDR1 and CDR2: SGHRS, YFSETQ. Trimming cost V 4 bases and J 8 bases; bases outside gene matches: 6. CDR3 length equals 14 residues. CDR3 bases: TGCGCCAGCAGCCAAGGACAGGCGGATTCACCCCTCCACTTT. It translates to CASSQGQADSPLHF.

This sequence joins TRBV11-2 and TRBJ2-3; weak D call: TRBD2 (7 bases). The CDR3 loop spans 18 amino acids. V dropped 2 bases and J dropped 2 bases, with 20 bases sitting between them. Germline lookup yields CDR1 SGHAT and CDR2 FQNNGV. The CDR3 protein is CASSLRKMAGAITDTQYF. In nucleotides, the CDR3 is TGTGCCAGCAGCTTAAGGAAAATGGCGGGGGCTATCACAGATACGCAGTATTTT.

This chain uses TRBV28 with TRBJ1-2; 9 bases match TRBD1. The CDR3 loop spans 14 amino acids. The germline gives CDR1 MDHEN, CDR2 SYDVKM. With V trimmed by 6 bases and J by 1 base, 3 bases remained unmatched. CDR3 bases: TGTGCCAGCAGGGACAGGGGAGGTAACTATGGCTACACCTTC. Amino acids: CASRDRGGNYGYTF.

This chain links TRBV7-3 with TRBJ2-1, with TRBD2 matching over 9 bases. V shed 1 base and J 8 bases; nucleotides not matched to a gene: 9. There are 16 residues in the CDR3. Germline lookup yields CDR1 SGHTA and CDR2 FQGTGA. The CDR3 nucleotides are TGTGCCAGCAGCTTAATTTTGGCTAGCGGGAAGGATGAGCAGTTCTTC. It specifies CASSLILASGKDEQFF.

This sequence joins TRBV28 and TRBJ2-3; no clear D. The CDR3 sequence is 13 residues long. Deletions cut 2 bases from V and 0 bases from J, with 3 bases between. From germline, CDR1 is MDHEN and CDR2 SYDVKM. CDR3 amino acids: CASSLTSTDTQYF. The CDR3, as DNA: TGTGCCAGCAGTTTAACTAGCACAGATACGCAGTATTTT.

The genes are TRBV29-1 and TRBJ1-2, with 8 bases fitting TRBD1. The CDR3 extends over 15 amino acids. Losses at the gene ends were 0 bases for V and 3 bases for J; bases not matched to a gene: 6. CDR1 and CDR2 (germline): SQVTM, ANQGSEA. CDR3: CSVEDPYRGDYGYTF. CDR3 in DNA: TGCAGCGTTGAAGATCCCTACAGGGGGGACTATGGCTACACCTTC.